The T cell receptor beta chain described here comes from a study of control samples from healthy donors and cancer patients. The data were produced by immunoSEQ multiplex PCR, yet TCRdb's version contains in-frame clones alone and is incomplete. The sample yields fewer than 200,000 clones, 90% seen once. The sample taken for sequencing was blood. The TCR sequence derives from a woman aged 45-59 years in good health.

CDR3 amino acids: CASSQGQGKAFF. CDR3 in DNA: TGTGCCAGCAGTCAAGGACAGGGCAAAGCTTTCTTT. The genes are TRBV28 and TRBJ1-1; 8 positions match TRBD1. Germline loops: CDR1 MDHEN, CDR2 SYDVKM. This CDR3 is 12 amino acids long. Trimming took 5 bases from V and 9 from J; bases not matched to a gene: 5.